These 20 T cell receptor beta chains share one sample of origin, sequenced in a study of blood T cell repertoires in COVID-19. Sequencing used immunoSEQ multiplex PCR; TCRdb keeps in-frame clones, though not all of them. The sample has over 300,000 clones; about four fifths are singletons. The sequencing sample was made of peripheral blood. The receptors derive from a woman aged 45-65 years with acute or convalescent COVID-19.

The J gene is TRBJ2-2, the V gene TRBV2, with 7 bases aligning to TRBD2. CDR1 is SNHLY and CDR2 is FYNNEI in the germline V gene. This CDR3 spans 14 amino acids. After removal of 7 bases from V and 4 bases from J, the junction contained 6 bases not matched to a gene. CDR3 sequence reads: CASTAGELTGELFF. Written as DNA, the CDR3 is TGTGCCAGCACCGCGGGGGAGCTCACCGGGGAGCTGTTTTTT.

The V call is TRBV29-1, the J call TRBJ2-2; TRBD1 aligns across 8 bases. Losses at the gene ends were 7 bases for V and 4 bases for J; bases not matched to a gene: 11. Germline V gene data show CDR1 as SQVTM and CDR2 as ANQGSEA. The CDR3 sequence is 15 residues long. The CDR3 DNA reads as TGCAGCGCAGGACCAGGGGGCGATGGCACCGGGGAGCTGTTTTTT. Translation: CSAGPGGDGTGELFF.

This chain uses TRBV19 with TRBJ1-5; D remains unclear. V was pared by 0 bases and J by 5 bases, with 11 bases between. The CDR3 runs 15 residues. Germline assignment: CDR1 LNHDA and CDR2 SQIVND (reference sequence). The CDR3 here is CASSIDTGRDQPQHF. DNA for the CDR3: TGTGCCAGTAGTATAGATACCGGCCGGGATCAGCCCCAGCATTTT.

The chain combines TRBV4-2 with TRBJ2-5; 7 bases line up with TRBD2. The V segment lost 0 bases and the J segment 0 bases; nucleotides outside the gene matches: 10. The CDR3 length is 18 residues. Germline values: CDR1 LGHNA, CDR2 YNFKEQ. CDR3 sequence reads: CASSQEGAGLQYQETQYF. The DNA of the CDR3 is TGTGCCAGCAGCCAAGAGGGAGCGGGGCTACAATACCAAGAGACCCAGTACTTC.

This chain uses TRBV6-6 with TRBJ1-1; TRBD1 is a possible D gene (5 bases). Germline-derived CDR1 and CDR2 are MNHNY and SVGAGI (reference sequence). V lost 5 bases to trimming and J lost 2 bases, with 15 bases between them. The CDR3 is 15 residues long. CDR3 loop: CASSQGARYNTEAFF. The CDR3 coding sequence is TGTGCCAGCAGTCAAGGGGCCCGGTACAACACTGAAGCTTTCTTT.

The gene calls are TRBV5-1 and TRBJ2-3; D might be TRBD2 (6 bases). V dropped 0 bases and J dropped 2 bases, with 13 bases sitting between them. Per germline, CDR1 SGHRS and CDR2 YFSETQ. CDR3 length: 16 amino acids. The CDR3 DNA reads TGCGCCAGCAGCTTGGCCGCTAGCGCCACCACAGATACGCAGTATTTT. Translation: CASSLAASATTDTQYF.

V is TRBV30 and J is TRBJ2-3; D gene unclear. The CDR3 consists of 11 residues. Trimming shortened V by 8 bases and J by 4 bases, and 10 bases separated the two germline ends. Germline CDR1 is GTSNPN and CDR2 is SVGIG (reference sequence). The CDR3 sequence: CAHWRADTQYF. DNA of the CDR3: TGTGCCCATTGGAGAGCAGATACGCAGTATTTT.

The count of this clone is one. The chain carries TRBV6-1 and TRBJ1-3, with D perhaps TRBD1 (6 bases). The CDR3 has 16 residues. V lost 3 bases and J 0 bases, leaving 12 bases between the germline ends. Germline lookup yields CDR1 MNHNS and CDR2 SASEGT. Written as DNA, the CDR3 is TGTGCCAGCAGTGAGGCCCCGACAGGCTCTGGAAACACCATATATTTT. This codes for CASSEAPTGSGNTIYF.

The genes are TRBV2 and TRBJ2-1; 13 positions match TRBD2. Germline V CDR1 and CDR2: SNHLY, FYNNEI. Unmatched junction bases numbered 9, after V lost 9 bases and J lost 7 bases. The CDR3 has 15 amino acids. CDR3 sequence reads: CARVGLAGVQNEQFF. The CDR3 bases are TGTGCCAGAGTTGGACTAGCGGGAGTGCAGAATGAGCAGTTCTTC.

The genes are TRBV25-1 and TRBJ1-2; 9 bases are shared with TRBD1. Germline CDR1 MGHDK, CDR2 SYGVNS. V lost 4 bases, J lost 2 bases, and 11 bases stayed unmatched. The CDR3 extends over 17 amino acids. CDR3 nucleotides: TGTGCCAGCAGTGGAGGGGACAGGGCCCCGCAAAACTATGGCTACACCTTC. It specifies CASSGGDRAPQNYGYTF.

The CDR3 DNA sequence: TGTGCCAGCAGCTTAAACAGAAGGATTGGAAACACCATATATTTT. It encodes CASSLNRRIGNTIYF. The chain recombines TRBV7-2 with TRBJ1-3; D call uncertain. The CDR3 loop spans 15 amino acids. Germline CDR1 is SGHTA and CDR2 is FQGNSA. V was trimmed by 2 bases and J by 3 bases, leaving 11 bases between them.

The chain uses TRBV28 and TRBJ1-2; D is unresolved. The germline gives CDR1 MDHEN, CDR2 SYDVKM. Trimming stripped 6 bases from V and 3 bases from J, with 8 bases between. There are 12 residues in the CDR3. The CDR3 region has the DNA TGTGCCAGCAGGACGGCGGACTATGGCTACACCTTC. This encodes CASRTADYGYTF.

CDR3 nucleotides: TGTGCCACCAGTGCCGGGGGGGCCACAGATACGCAGTATTTT. This sequence encodes CATSAGGATDTQYF. This sequence joins TRBV24-1 and TRBJ2-3; 8 bases match TRBD2. The junction had 2 bases not matched to a gene; V was cut back by 5 bases and J by 2 bases. The CDR3 is made up of 14 amino acids. CDR1 and CDR2 (germline): KGHDR, SFDVKD.

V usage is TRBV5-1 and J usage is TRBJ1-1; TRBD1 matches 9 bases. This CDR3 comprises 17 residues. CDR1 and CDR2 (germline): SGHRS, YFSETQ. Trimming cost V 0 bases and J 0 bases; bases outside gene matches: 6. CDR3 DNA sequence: TGCGCCAGCAGCTTGGCCCCGGACAGGGGCCTGAACACTGAAGCTTTCTTT. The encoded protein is CASSLAPDRGLNTEAFF.

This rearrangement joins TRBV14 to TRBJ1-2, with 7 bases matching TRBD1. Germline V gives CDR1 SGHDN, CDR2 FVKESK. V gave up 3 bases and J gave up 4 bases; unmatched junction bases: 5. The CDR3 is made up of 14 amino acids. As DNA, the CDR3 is TGTGCCAGCAGCCAGAACAGGGGTAGCTATGGCTACACCTTC. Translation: CASSQNRGSYGYTF.

The CDR3 here is CASRAGGWVGELFF. CDR3 sequence (DNA): TGTGCCAGCAGAGCAGGGGGCTGGGTCGGGGAGCTGTTTTTT. J is TRBJ2-2 and V is TRBV7-2; 8 nucleotides align to TRBD1. With V trimmed by 6 bases and J by 7 bases, 7 bases remained unmatched. The CDR3 extends over 14 amino acids. Germline V gene data show CDR1 as SGHTA and CDR2 as FQGNSA.

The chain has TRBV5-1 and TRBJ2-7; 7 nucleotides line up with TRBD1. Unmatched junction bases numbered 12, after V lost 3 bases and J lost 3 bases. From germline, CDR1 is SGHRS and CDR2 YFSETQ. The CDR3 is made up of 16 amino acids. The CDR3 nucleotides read TGCGCCAGCAGCTCCCTACCGTTGGACAGGAACTACGAGCAGTACTTC. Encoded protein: CASSSLPLDRNYEQYF.

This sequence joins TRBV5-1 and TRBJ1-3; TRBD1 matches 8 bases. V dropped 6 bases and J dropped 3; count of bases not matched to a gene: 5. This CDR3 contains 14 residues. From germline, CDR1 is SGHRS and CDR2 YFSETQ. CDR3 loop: CASTPTGVGNTIYF. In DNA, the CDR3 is TGCGCCAGCACCCCGACAGGGGTTGGAAACACCATATATTTT.

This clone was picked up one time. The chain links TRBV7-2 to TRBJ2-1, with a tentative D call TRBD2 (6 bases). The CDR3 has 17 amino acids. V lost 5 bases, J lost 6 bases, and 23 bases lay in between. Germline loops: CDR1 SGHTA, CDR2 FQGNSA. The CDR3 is CASSPQASVSPLNEQFF. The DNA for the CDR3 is TGTGCCAGCAGCCCCCAAGCTAGCGTAAGCCCCCTCAATGAGCAGTTCTTC.

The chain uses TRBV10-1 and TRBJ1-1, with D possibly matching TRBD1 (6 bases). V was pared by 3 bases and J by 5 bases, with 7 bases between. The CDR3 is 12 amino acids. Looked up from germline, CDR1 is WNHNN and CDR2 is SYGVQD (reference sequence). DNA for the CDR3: TGCGCCAGCAGTGACAGGGGAACTGAAGCTTTCTTT. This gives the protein CASSDRGTEAFF.